Listed below are T cell receptor beta chains from one sample, sequenced in a study of response to subunit inactivated influenza vaccine. Via MiXCR, TCRdb re-called the RT-PCR reads, giving one row per CDR3 protein. Of hundreds of thousands of distinct CDR3 sequences in the sample, approximately 15% are singletons; the top ten hold 6% to 8%. Sequenced material: PBMCs from blood, taken around 15 days before vaccination. These receptors came from a middle-aged man who received an inactivated influenza vaccine. The CDR3 runs from the conserved cysteine through the conserved F or W. Fields, in order: CDR3 DNA, CDR3 protein, V gene, D gene, clone size, J gene. A D gene is named only where the DNA matches it firmly. A clone size is listed for some rows: how often the clone was seen (once, few, many), or a class if it is expanded.

cdr3_nt: TGTGCCAGCAGCTTGGGGGCAGGAGCTAACTATGGCTACACCTTC
cdr3_aa: CASSLGAGANYGYTF
v_call: TRBV5-6
d_call: -
clone_size: -
j_call: TRBJ1-2

cdr3_nt: TGCGCCAGCAGCACCGACAGTACCGTCGGGAATGAGCAGTTCTTC
cdr3_aa: CASSTDSTVGNEQFF
v_call: TRBV5-1
d_call: -
clone_size: few
j_call: TRBJ2-1

cdr3_nt: TGCGCCAGCAGCTTGGAAGGGAGGGGGAACACTGAAGCTTTCTTT
cdr3_aa: CASSLEGRGNTEAFF
v_call: TRBV5-1
d_call: -
clone_size: -
j_call: TRBJ1-1

cdr3_nt: TGTGCCAGCAGCTCGCTGATAGGGTGGTACACCGGGGAGCTGTTTTTT
cdr3_aa: CASSSLIGWYTGELFF
v_call: TRBV7-9
d_call: -
clone_size: -
j_call: TRBJ2-2

cdr3_nt: TGTGCCAGCAGCCAGCTCCGGGACAGATTAGGGAATGAGCAGTTCTTC
cdr3_aa: CASSQLRDRLGNEQFF
v_call: TRBV4-2
d_call: TRBD1
clone_size: many
j_call: TRBJ2-1

cdr3_nt: TGTGCCAGCAGCTTAGGAGGGGGCCACTATGGCTACACCTTC
cdr3_aa: CASSLGGGHYGYTF
v_call: TRBV7-2
d_call: TRBD1
clone_size: -
j_call: TRBJ1-2

cdr3_nt: TGTGCCAGCAGAACGGGACTAGCGGGGGGCCAAAGCTCCTACAATGAGCAGTTCTTC
cdr3_aa: CASRTGLAGGQSSYNEQFF
v_call: TRBV28
d_call: TRBD2
clone_size: -
j_call: TRBJ2-1

cdr3_nt: TGCGCCAGCAGCTTAACGGGGGATGCCTACAATGAGCAGTTCTTC
cdr3_aa: CASSLTGDAYNEQFF
v_call: TRBV5-1
d_call: -
clone_size: -
j_call: TRBJ2-1

cdr3_nt: TGTGCCAGCAGTTTAAGCGGAAACAGGGACCCTTCCTCCTCCATGAACACTGAAGCTTTCTTT
cdr3_aa: CASSLSGNRDPSSSMNTEAFF
v_call: TRBV12-3/TRBV12-4
d_call: -
clone_size: -
j_call: TRBJ1-1

cdr3_nt: TGCAGTGCTAGAATGGCAGGAACACGGGATACGCAGTATTTT
cdr3_aa: CSARMAGTRDTQYF
v_call: TRBV20-1
d_call: -
clone_size: -
j_call: TRBJ2-3

cdr3_nt: TGTGCCAGCAGGGAGGATATGAGCTCCTACAATGAGCAGTTCTTC
cdr3_aa: CASREDMSSYNEQFF
v_call: TRBV12-3/TRBV12-4
d_call: -
clone_size: few
j_call: TRBJ2-1

cdr3_nt: TGCGCCAGCAGCCCTCGGACTAGCGGGAGAAACAATGAGCAGTTCTTC
cdr3_aa: CASSPRTSGRNNEQFF
v_call: TRBV5-1
d_call: TRBD2
clone_size: many
j_call: TRBJ2-1

cdr3_nt: TGTGCCAGCAGTTTGCCCCCCAGGGCGCGCACTGAAGCTTTCTTT
cdr3_aa: CASSLPPRARTEAFF
v_call: TRBV12-3/TRBV12-4
d_call: -
clone_size: few
j_call: TRBJ1-1

cdr3_nt: TGTGCCAGCAGTTTCCAGGGAGGGGAATCTAACACTGAAGCTTTCTTT
cdr3_aa: CASSFQGGESNTEAFF
v_call: TRBV27
d_call: -
clone_size: -
j_call: TRBJ1-1

cdr3_nt: TGTGCCAGCAGCCAAGCGGGGAACGAAAAACTGTTTTTT
cdr3_aa: CASSQAGNEKLFF
v_call: TRBV4-2
d_call: -
clone_size: -
j_call: TRBJ1-4

cdr3_nt: TGTGCCATCAGTCAAGGGGGGGGCACAGATACGCAGTATTTT
cdr3_aa: CAISQGGGTDTQYF
v_call: TRBV10-3
d_call: -
clone_size: -
j_call: TRBJ2-3

cdr3_nt: TGTGCCAGCAGCTTGTCGGCGGTCCTATCCTACAATGAGCAGTTCTTC
cdr3_aa: CASSLSAVLSYNEQFF
v_call: TRBV7-2
d_call: -
clone_size: few
j_call: TRBJ2-1

cdr3_nt: TGCGCCAGCAGCTGGGACAGGGGGCCCAACGAGCAGTACTTC
cdr3_aa: CASSWDRGPNEQYF
v_call: TRBV5-1
d_call: TRBD1
clone_size: few
j_call: TRBJ2-7

cdr3_nt: TGCGCCAGCAGCAAAGGGACTAAGGAGACCCAGTACTTC
cdr3_aa: CASSKGTKETQYF
v_call: TRBV4-3
d_call: TRBD2
clone_size: -
j_call: TRBJ2-5

cdr3_nt: TGCGCCAGCAGCCAAGAGGTCTACTCGTACAATGAGCAGTTCTTC
cdr3_aa: CASSQEVYSYNEQFF
v_call: TRBV4-3
d_call: -
clone_size: few
j_call: TRBJ2-1

cdr3_nt: TGTGCCAGCAGCAAACAGGGAGTAACAGCCAAAAACATTCAGTACTTC
cdr3_aa: CASSKQGVTAKNIQYF
v_call: TRBV21-1
d_call: -
clone_size: few
j_call: TRBJ2-4

cdr3_nt: TGCGCCAGCAGCCAGGACGACAGGGCCCAAGAGACCCAGTACTTC
cdr3_aa: CASSQDDRAQETQYF
v_call: TRBV4-1
d_call: TRBD1
clone_size: few
j_call: TRBJ2-5

cdr3_nt: TGCGCCAGCAGCTTGGCTGCTTTAACTGACAATGAGCAGTTCTTC
cdr3_aa: CASSLAALTDNEQFF
v_call: TRBV5-1
d_call: -
clone_size: few
j_call: TRBJ2-1

cdr3_nt: TGCAGTGGGCCAGATATCTATGGCTACACCTTC
cdr3_aa: CSGPDIYGYTF
v_call: TRBV20-1
d_call: -
clone_size: -
j_call: TRBJ1-2

cdr3_nt: TGTGCCACCTACGGGCTAGCGGAAGATGAGCAGTTCTTC
cdr3_aa: CATYGLAEDEQFF
v_call: TRBV6-2/TRBV6-3
d_call: TRBD2
clone_size: -
j_call: TRBJ2-1

cdr3_nt: TGTGCCAGCAGTTTGGCCCTCTCCCCCACAGATACGCAGTATTTT
cdr3_aa: CASSLALSPTDTQYF
v_call: TRBV28
d_call: -
clone_size: many
j_call: TRBJ2-3

cdr3_nt: TGCGCCAGCAGGAATGGGGGAGGCAGCTCCTACAATGAGCAGTTCTTC
cdr3_aa: CASRNGGGSSYNEQFF
v_call: TRBV4-1
d_call: -
clone_size: few
j_call: TRBJ2-1

cdr3_nt: TGCGCCAGCAGCTGGACGATAAGATCCTCCGCGAACACCGGGGAGCTGTTTTTT
cdr3_aa: CASSWTIRSSANTGELFF
v_call: TRBV5-1
d_call: -
clone_size: few
j_call: TRBJ2-2

cdr3_nt: TGTGCCAGCAGTTTAGGGGGGGTTGACTATGGCTACACCTTC
cdr3_aa: CASSLGGVDYGYTF
v_call: TRBV28
d_call: -
clone_size: -
j_call: TRBJ1-2

cdr3_nt: TGCGCCAGCAGCTCTGACACCTCTGGAAACACCATATATTTT
cdr3_aa: CASSSDTSGNTIYF
v_call: TRBV5-1
d_call: -
clone_size: few
j_call: TRBJ1-3

cdr3_nt: TGTGCCAGCAGCTCACCGACAGGAGGGACTAGCGGGAGCTCCTACAATGAGCAGTTCTTC
cdr3_aa: CASSSPTGGTSGSSYNEQFF
v_call: TRBV11-2
d_call: TRBD2
clone_size: -
j_call: TRBJ2-1

cdr3_nt: TGTGCCAGCAGCTTGACGAGCGGGGAAGAGACCCAGTACTTC
cdr3_aa: CASSLTSGEETQYF
v_call: TRBV7-8
d_call: TRBD2
clone_size: many
j_call: TRBJ2-5